This TCR beta chain was obtained from a study of CD8 T cells in ankylosing spondylitis. The authors made TCR beta libraries by quantitative 5'-RACE with molecular barcodes. TCRdb redid the calling of the 5' RACE reads with MiXCR, one entry per CDR3 protein. The sample lists under 250,000 distinct CDR3 sequences; under 35% were seen once. On this clonotype itself: No antigen is known for it.

Germline-derived CDR1 and CDR2 are DFQATT and SNEGSKA (reference sequence). The ends were cut back, 3 bases at V and 8 bases at J, with 11 bases in the middle. The CDR3 is made up of 12 amino acids. Overall study results and limits: Reported data indicate significant enrichment of disease-linked clones within matched ankylosing spondylitis synovial fluid. Earlier reports found some motif variants in synovial fluid and blood in reactive arthritis.

The chain couples TRBV20-1 to TRBJ2-1; D remains unclear. The source material was blood, either unsorted or a sorted T cell fraction (not recorded which). The receptor was isolated from a male donor with ankylosing spondylitis or in good health (not recorded which). DNA for the CDR3: TGCAGTGCTAGGAGAGTGATCGATGAGCAGTTCTTC. It translates to CSARRVIDEQFF.